One sample yielded the 5 T cell receptor beta chains listed below, sequenced in a study of cytomegalovirus exposure and HLA in healthy donors. Vbeta (60) and Jbeta (13) primers were used in the PCR. Generated by immunoSEQ multiplex PCR, the TCRdb table keeps only in-frame clones and is missing some. Altogether 110,000 to 150,000 clones are present, about 74% being singletons, with the ten largest covering roughly 4.5%. The sequencing sample was made of PBMCs. These receptors originate from a man younger than 35 in good health and CMV-seropositive.

This rearrangement joins TRBV7-9 to TRBJ1-2; 7 nucleotides align to TRBD1. CDR1 is SEHNR and CDR2 is FQNEAQ in the germline V gene (reference sequence). Trimming cost V 5 bases and J 8 bases; bases outside gene matches: 5. This CDR3 has 12 residues. The CDR3 here is CASSPGTAGYTF. CDR3 coding DNA: TGTGCCAGCAGCCCAGGGACAGCCGGCTACACCTTC.

This clone was observed once. The rearrangement uses TRBV28 and TRBJ2-1; 11 bases match TRBD2. The junction had 4 bases not matched to a gene; V was cut back by 4 bases and J by 5 bases. Germline-derived CDR1 and CDR2 are MDHEN and SYDVKM. This CDR3 comprises 15 residues. The CDR3 sequence: CASSSGTSGHNEQFF. Written as DNA, the CDR3 is TGTGCCAGCAGTTCTGGGACTAGCGGACACAATGAGCAGTTCTTC.

This clone was found once. The chain employs TRBV15 and TRBJ2-7, with D tentatively TRBD2 (5 bases). The CDR3 spans 16 residues. Trimming took 0 bases from V and 2 from J, leaving 14 bases between them. The germline V gene encodes CDR1 LNHNV and CDR2 YYDKDF (reference sequence). The CDR3 reads CATSRDPPGSPYEQYF. DNA for the CDR3: TGTGCCACCAGCAGAGACCCACCGGGGAGCCCCTACGAGCAGTACTTC.

Only a few counts were recorded for this clone. The chain carries TRBV7-2 and TRBJ2-1; 11 nucleotides line up with TRBD2. The germline gives CDR1 SGHTA, CDR2 FQGNSA. This CDR3 region has 15 residues. The ends lost 5 bases at V and 7 bases at J; junction bases unmatched: 7. Here the CDR3 DNA reads TGTGCCAGCAGCGTACGACTAGCGGGGAAGAATGAGCAGTTCTTC. Translation gives CASSVRLAGKNEQFF.

The gene calls are TRBV2 and TRBJ2-1; D not resolved. Germline assignment: CDR1 SNHLY and CDR2 FYNNEI. Trimming cost V 6 bases and J 6 bases, with 12 bases left between them. The CDR3 is 13 amino acids. CDR3 DNA sequence: TGTGCCAGCAGGGGTGCAGCGCGCAATGAGCAGTTCTTC. Translation: CASRGAARNEQFF.